A single sample gave rise to the 2 T cell receptor beta chains below, sequenced in a study of CXCR3-negative and CXCR3-positive naive CD8 T cells. The libraries of TRB cDNA were prepared using 5' RACE with UMI labels. One entry per CDR3 protein, without DNA, is what TCRdb gives after re-calling the 5' RACE reads. Recorded for this sample: tens of thousands of distinct CDR3 sequences. Study-wide results and limits: For CXCR3-positive naive cells, TRB CDR3s were more hydrophobic than those of CXCR3-negative naive cells.

Antigen specificity for these receptors is unknown. The sequenced sample consisted of naive CXCR3+ CD8+ T cells from blood. Regarding subset: CD45RO-CCR7+CD27+CD95- naive CD8+ T cells expressing CXCR3 (TNR3+). These receptor sequences come from a human donor in good health. Some clones in this sample may be carry-over from other donors' samples.

V is TRBV11-2 and J is TRBJ2-7; TCRdb reports TRBD1, a call that lacks DNA to check it against. CDR3 length equals 16 residues. CDR1 and CDR2 from the germline V gene are SGHAT and FQNNGV. The chain's CDR3 is CASSFTGTQSSYEQYF.

The rearrangement joins TRBV20-1 to TRBJ1-6; TCRdb's D call of TRBD1 is untestable without DNA. Germline CDR1 DFQATT, CDR2 SNEGSKA (reference sequence). CDR3 size: 15 residues. CDR3 loop: CSASYSRGGNSPLHF.